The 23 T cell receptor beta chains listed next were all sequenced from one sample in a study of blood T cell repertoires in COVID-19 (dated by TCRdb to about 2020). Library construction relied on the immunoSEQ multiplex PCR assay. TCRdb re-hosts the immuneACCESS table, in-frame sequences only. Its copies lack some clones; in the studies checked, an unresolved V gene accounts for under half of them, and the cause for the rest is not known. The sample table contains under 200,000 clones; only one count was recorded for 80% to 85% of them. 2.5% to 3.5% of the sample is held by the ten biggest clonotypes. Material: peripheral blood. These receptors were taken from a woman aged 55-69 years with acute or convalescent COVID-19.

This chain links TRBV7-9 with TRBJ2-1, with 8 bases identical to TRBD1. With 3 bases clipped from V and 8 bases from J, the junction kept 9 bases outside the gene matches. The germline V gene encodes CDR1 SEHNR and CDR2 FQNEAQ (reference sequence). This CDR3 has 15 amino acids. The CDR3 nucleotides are TGTGCCAGCAGCTTTATCAGGGGGCGGACTGATGAGCAGTTCTTC. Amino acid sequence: CASSFIRGRTDEQFF.

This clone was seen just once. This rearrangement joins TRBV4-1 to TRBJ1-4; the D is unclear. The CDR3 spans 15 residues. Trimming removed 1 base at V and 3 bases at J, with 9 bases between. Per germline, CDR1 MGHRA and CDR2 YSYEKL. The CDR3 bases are TGCGCCAGCAGCCAAGTTCAGCGGGCTAATGAAAAACTGTTTTTT. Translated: CASSQVQRANEKLFF.

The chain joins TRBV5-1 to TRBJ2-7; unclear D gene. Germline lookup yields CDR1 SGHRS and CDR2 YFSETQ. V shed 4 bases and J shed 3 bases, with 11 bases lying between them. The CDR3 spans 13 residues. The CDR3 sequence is CASSHRLGYEQYF. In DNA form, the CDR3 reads TGCGCCAGCAGCCACCGACTCGGCTACGAGCAGTACTTC. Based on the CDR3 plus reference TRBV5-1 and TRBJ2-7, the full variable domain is KAGVTQTPRYLIKTRGQQVTLSCSPISGHRSVSWYQQTPGQGLQFLFEYFSETQRNKGNFPGRFSGRQFSNSRSEMNVSTLELGDSALYLCASSHRLGYEQYFGPGTRLTVT.

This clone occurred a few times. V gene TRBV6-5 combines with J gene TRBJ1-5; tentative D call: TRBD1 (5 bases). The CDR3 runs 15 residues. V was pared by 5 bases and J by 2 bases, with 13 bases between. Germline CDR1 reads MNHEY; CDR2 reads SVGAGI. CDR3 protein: CASSQVGLGNQPQHF. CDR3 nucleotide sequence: TGTGCCAGCAGTCAGGTGGGGCTCGGCAATCAGCCCCAGCATTTT.

As DNA, the CDR3 is TGCGCCAGCAGTAACATGGCCACAGGGCCATACGAGCAGTACTTC. Protein: CASSNMATGPYEQYF. This chain joins TRBV10-1 and TRBJ2-7; tentatively, D is TRBD1 (6 bases). Germline lookup yields CDR1 WNHNN and CDR2 SYGVQD (reference sequence). The CDR3 extends over 15 amino acids. The V end was cut by 5 bases, the J end by 4 bases, with 18 bases between.

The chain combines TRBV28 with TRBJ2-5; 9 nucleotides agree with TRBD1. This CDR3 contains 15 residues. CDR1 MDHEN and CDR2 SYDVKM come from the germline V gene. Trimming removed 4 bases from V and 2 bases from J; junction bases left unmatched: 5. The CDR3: CASSSRDRVQETQYF. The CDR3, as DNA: TGTGCCAGCAGTTCACGGGACAGGGTACAAGAGACCCAGTACTTC.

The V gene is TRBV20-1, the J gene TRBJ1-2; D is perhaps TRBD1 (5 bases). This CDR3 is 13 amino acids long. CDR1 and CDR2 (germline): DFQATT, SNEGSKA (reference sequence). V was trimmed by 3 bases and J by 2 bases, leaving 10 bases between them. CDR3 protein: CSASDQGNYGYTF. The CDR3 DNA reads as TGCAGTGCTAGTGATCAGGGCAACTATGGCTACACCTTC.

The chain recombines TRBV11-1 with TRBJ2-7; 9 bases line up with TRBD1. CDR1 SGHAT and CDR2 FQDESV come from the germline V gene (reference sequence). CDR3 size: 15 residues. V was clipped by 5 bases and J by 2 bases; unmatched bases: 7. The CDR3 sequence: CASSRTGTGPYEQYF. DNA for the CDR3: TGTGCCAGCAGCAGGACCGGGACAGGGCCCTACGAGCAGTACTTC. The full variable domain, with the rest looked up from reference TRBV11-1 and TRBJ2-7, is EAEVAQSPRYKITEKSQAVAFWCDPISGHATLYWYRQILGQGPELLVQFQDESVVDDSQLPKDRFSAERLKGVDSTLKIQPAELGDSAMYLCASSRTGTGPYEQYFGPGTRLTVT.

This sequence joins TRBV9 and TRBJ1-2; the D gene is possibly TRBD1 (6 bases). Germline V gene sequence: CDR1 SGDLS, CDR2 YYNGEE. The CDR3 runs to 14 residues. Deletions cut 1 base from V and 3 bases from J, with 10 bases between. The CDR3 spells CASSVYGGDYGYTF. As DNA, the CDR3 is TGTGCCAGCAGCGTATATGGGGGCGACTATGGCTACACCTTC.

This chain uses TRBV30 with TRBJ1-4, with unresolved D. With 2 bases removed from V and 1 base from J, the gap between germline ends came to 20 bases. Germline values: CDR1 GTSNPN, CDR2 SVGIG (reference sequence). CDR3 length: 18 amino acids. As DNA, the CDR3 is TGTGCCTGGAGTAGTGGGAGGGTGGGTGGCAAAACTAATGAAAAACTGTTTTTT. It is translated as CAWSSGRVGGKTNEKLFF.

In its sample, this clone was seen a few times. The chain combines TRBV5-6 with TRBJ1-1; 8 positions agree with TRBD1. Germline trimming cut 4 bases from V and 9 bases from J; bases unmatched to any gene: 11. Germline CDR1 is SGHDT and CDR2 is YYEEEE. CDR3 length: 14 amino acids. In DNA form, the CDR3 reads TGTGCCAGCAGCCTGCGGGACAGGAACGGGAAAGCTTTCTTT. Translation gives CASSLRDRNGKAFF.

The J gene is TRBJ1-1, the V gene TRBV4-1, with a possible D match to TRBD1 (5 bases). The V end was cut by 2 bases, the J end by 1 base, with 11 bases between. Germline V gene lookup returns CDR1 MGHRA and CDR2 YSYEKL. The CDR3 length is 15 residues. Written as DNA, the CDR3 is TGCGCCAGCAGCCAATTGATAGGACAGAACACTGAAGCTTTCTTT. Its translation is CASSQLIGQNTEAFF.

The CDR3 DNA is TGTGCCAGTAGACCGAAGGACACCAGAGCTAACTATGGCTACACCTTC. As protein: CASRPKDTRANYGYTF. This rearrangement joins TRBV19 to TRBJ1-2, with D maybe TRBD1 (5 bases). The germline V gene encodes CDR1 LNHDA and CDR2 SQIVND (reference sequence). Trimming pared 6 bases from V and 0 bases from J, leaving 17 bases between. This CDR3 region has 16 residues.

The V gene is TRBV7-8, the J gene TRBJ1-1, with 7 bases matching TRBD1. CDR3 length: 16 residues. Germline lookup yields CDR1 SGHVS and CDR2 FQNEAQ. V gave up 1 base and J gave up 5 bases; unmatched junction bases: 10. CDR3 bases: TGTGCCAGCAGCTTAGAGGGGGCAAGAGTATCGACTGAAGCTTTCTTT. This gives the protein CASSLEGARVSTEAFF.

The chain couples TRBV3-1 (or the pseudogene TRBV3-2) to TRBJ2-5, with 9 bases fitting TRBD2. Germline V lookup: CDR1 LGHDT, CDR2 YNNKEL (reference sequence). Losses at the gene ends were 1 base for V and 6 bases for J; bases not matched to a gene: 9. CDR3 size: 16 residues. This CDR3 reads CASSQVMRGGQKTQYF. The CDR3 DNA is TGTGCCAGCAGCCAAGTAATGCGGGGGGGCCAGAAGACCCAGTACTTC.

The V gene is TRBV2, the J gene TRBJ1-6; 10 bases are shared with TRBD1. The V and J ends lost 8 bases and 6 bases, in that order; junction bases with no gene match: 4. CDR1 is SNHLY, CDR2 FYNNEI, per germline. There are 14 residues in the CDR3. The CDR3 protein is CASCRDRGNSPLHF. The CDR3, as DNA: TGTGCCAGCTGCCGGGACAGGGGTAATTCACCCCTCCACTTT.

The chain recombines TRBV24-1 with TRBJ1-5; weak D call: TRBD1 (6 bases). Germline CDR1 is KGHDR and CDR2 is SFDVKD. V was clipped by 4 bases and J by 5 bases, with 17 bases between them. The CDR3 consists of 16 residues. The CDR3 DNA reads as TGTGCCACCAGTGAACACTACAGGGTTCTGGATCAGCCCCAGCATTTT. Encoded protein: CATSEHYRVLDQPQHF.

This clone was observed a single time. The CDR3 loop is CASSLGHLNTEAFF. In DNA, the CDR3 is TGTGCCAGCAGCTTAGGACACCTGAACACTGAAGCTTTCTTT. V usage is TRBV13 and J usage is TRBJ1-1; unclear D gene. V lost 0 bases to trimming and J lost 0 bases, with 5 bases between them. The CDR3 contains 14 residues. Germline values: CDR1 PRHDT, CDR2 FYEKMQ (reference sequence).

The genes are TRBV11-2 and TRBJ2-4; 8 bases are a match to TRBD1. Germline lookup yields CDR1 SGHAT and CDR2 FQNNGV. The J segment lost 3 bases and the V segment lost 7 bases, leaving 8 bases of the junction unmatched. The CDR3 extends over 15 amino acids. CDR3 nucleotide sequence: TGTGCCAGCACCCGGGCAGGGGGCGTCAAAAACATTCAGTACTTC. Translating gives CASTRAGGVKNIQYF.

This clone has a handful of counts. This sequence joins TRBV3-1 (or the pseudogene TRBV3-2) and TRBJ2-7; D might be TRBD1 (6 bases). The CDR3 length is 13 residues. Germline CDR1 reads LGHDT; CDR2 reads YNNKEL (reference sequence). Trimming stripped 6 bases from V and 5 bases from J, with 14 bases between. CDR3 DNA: TGTGCCAGCAGTCTGGGGGCAAAAGACGAGCAGTACTTC. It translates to CASSLGAKDEQYF.

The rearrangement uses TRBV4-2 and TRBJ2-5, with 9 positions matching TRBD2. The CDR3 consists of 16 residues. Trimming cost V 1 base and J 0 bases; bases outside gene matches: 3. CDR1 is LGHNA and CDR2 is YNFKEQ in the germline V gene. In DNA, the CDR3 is TGTGCCAGCAGCCAAGTGGCTAGCGGGAACCAAGAGACCCAGTACTTC. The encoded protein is CASSQVASGNQETQYF.

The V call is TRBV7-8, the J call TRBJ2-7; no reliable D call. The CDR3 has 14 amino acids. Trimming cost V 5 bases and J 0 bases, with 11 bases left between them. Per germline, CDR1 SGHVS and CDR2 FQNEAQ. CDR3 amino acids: CASSTTRSSYEQYF. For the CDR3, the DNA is TGTGCCAGCAGCACGACTCGTAGCTCCTACGAGCAGTACTTC. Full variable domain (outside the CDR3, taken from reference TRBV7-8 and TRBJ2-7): GAGVSQSPRYKVAKRGQDVALRCDPISGHVSLFWYQQALGQGPEFLTYFQNEAQLDKSGLPSDRFFAERPEGSVSTLKIQRTQQEDSAVYLCASSTTRSSYEQYFGPGTRLTVT.

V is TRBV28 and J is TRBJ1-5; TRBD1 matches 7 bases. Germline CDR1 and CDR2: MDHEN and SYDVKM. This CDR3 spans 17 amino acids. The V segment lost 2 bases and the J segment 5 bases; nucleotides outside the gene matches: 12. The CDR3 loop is CASSLGGQVGNYQPQHF. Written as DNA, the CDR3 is TGTGCCAGCAGTTTAGGAGGACAGGTCGGGAACTATCAGCCCCAGCATTTT.